This T cell receptor (beta chain) was sequenced for a study of blood T cells in healthy people across ages. The study, taken as a whole, reports: Diversity figures derived from one million T cells were judged to underestimate the true value.

Isolated PBMCs totaled at least 6 million in each sample. Total RNA was isolated from each sample in quantities of at least 5.5 micrograms. The use of a sample-barcoded 5' primer and a J-beta primer mix characterized a second PCR of about 6 to 11 cycles. TCRdb re-called the 5' RACE reads with MiXCR, one entry per CDR3 protein. This table has fewer than 2,000,000 distinct CDR3 sequences, about two fifths appearing once. This CDR3 spans 16 amino acids. Germline trimming cut 1 base from V and 4 bases from J; bases unmatched to any gene: 6. Germline V gene data show CDR1 as MGHRA and CDR2 as YSYEKL. Concerning this clonotype itself: Its antigen is as yet unknown.

Sequencing was done on a sample of blood. The gene calls are TRBV4-1 and TRBJ2-7; TRBD2 agrees at 11 bases. The TCR comes from a human donor in good health. CDR3 region: CASSQVSTSGGYEQYF. CDR3 nucleotides: TGCGCCAGCAGCCAAGTTTCCACTAGCGGGGGATACGAGCAGTACTTC.